This TCR beta chain was identified during a study of cytomegalovirus exposure and HLA in healthy donors (TCRdb year 2017). Context from the whole study: An earlier analysis of about 560 of the donors reported approximately 300 Gb of sequence data and some 110 million unique TCR beta sequences obtained from 180 million or so T cells. About 330 gigabases of sequencing data and approximately 91 million unique TCR sequences made up an early release that covered 640 HLA-typed donors. Of the 300 to 450 genotyped donors, approximately 83% fell in the genetic ancestry cluster associated with self-reported Caucasian donors. The study aimed to test whether cataloging public T cell receptors could reveal signatures of past pathogen exposure. Using immunosequencing, the study profiled T cell repertoires from approximately 700 subjects and related those repertoires to cytomegalovirus serostatus. Besides the first cohort of around 670 subjects, a separate validation cohort made up of 90 to 150 different subjects was used. To predict cytomegalovirus infection status, the study combined high-throughput TCR immunosequencing, statistical association of individual TCRs with disease status, and machine learning. To study patterns of TCR occurrence, a later analysis re-analyzed previously published TCR beta repertoires from under 750 donors and added high-resolution HLA genotyping. The later analysis used no new phenotypic data to find candidate immune exposures, relying instead on TCR beta sequences and their occurrence across donors. An earlier analysis of several hundred of the donors applied high-throughput TCR beta sequencing to assess whether each TCR beta V gene segment acted as functional or pseudogenic. Donor age, sex, ethnicity and CMV serostatus were collected together with the repertoire data. A later genetic analysis took genome-wide SNP genotypes for 398 of the 666 donors and used that subset as a discovery cohort. All discovery cohort repertoires had been generated using a single sequencing platform. HLA typing included class I and class II loci at four-digit resolution. The number of typed donors differed by locus: about 629-640 for A, B, C, DRB1 and DQB1; 522 for DQA1; around 580 for DPA1; and roughly 470 for DPB1. Roughly 5 DR-DQ haplotypes were handled as single units for association and clustering because linkage in the cohort was strong. Among 398 genotyped donors of the cohort, an average of about 240,000 unique TCR beta nucleotide sequences were sequenced per donor, approximately 20% of them non-productive.

Beyond this particular receptor, the publication reports: In a later analysis, HLA-associated TCR beta chains were found to be more clonally expanded and to have lower generation probabilities than equally common non-associated chains. A later analysis found that most CMV-associated TCR beta chains appeared HLA-restricted, with HLA associations seemingly driven largely by CMV exposure. The sequencing pipeline was judged likely to have produced a cluster of highly shared sequence variants as a technical artifact. V-gene and J-gene trimming of TCR beta chains was associated with a missense DCLRE1C variant in a later genetic analysis, and the association was replicated in an independent cohort. The presence/absence analyses assumed that sequencing depth was roughly uniform across donors, and that assumption may not be true. In this cohort, only TCR beta chains were sequenced, and detectable features were limited by the absence of alpha or paired-chain data. Several of the top co-occurrence clusters appeared to be linked to parvovirus B19, influenza, CMV and Epstein-Barr virus, according to a later analysis. Because HLA typing was missing for some donors at each locus, association tests included only the typed subset. The study listed approximately 160 TCR beta chains as associated with cytomegalovirus. The classifier was reported to diagnose cytomegalovirus status with high specificity and sensitivity in both the original cohort and the validation cohort. Most TCR sequences were seen in very few donors, while some public TCRs were found in many individuals. Three of the identified cytomegalovirus-associated TCR beta chains were confirmed in vitro to be specific for cytomegalovirus antigens. Because counts were too low, some 17 rarely observed V segments, including chromosome 9 orphons, were excluded from the earlier analysis of 500 to 700 of the donors. In a later genetic analysis, fewer N-insertions in productive TCRs were reported among donors in an Asian-associated ancestry cluster than the roughly 700-donor mean. An earlier analysis of approximately 570 of the donors showed that most TCR beta V segments appeared in productive rearrangements either about 87% or about 30% of the time, which broadly matched IMGT annotations. The authors suggested that the approach could potentially be generalized to other disease states and immunological phenotypes. A further reported finding was that TCR beta sequences accurately predicted the HLA-A and HLA-B alleles for most subjects in the first cohort. Strong co-occurrence of HLA alleles, especially DR and DQ, made assigning TCR associations to individual alleles difficult. Linkage disequilibrium might explain the correlated functional status among segregating V segments, but an unknown experimental factor could not be excluded. CMV serostatus was the only immune exposure information available for the cohort. Some IMGT-functional V segments, including TRBV6-2 and TRBV6-3, could not be distinguished by the 87-base-pair reads and were therefore excluded. In a later analysis, TCR association rates were found to vary across HLA loci, with the most associated TCRs seen for DRB1 alleles and the fewest for HLA-C alleles. Specific HLA alleles were associated with 18,000 or so TCR beta sequences at a false discovery rate of 0.05 in a later analysis.

This clone was seen a handful of times. Its antigen remains undetermined. Per-nucleotide qualities are absent, and no much larger clonotype sits a single base away. Germline trimming amounts to 4 bases on V and 10 bases on J, with 16 as the count of junction bases outside the gene matches. The CDR3 holds 15 amino acids from the cysteine to the phenylalanine. Of all the DNA, just the CDR3 is kept, 45 bases in frame from base 1. As encoded in the germline V gene, CDR1 is SGHRS while CDR2 is YFSETQ. The library was built by means of the immunoSEQ multiplex PCR assay. The multiplex PCR relied on a mix of 60 forward primers for TCR Vbeta segments and 13 reverse primers for TCR Jbeta segments. Amplification of the CDR3 region of rearranged TCR beta genes was performed with a multiplex PCR assay on genomic DNA. The amplified TCR beta libraries were sequenced on the Illumina HiSeq System as 87-base-pair reads. The original methods were these. Across the roughly 600 repertoires, a later analysis counted around 80 million unique TCR beta chains, some 11 million of which were shared by at least two donors. Raw reads were error-corrected and collapsed into unique sequences with a nearest-neighbor algorithm that merged closely related sequences to remove PCR and sequencing errors. Alignment of CDR3 sequences to IMGT reference sequences was used to assign V, D and J gene segments. For a sequence to be retained, a match of at least six nucleotides was required to both a V gene segment and a J gene segment. A rearrangement was called productive if the CDR3 had no stop codons and remained in frame with V and J, and every other rearrangement was called non-productive. Following IMGT convention, CDR3 was defined as the stretch from the second conserved V-encoded cysteine to the conserved J-encoded phenylalanine. Sequences without an unambiguous match to a single V gene segment were excluded from the earlier analysis of about 600 of the donors. An earlier analysis of several hundred of the donors called V segments functional above 56.7% productive rearrangements and segregating when the between-donor standard deviation exceeded 5%. A statistical classification framework was built for diagnosing cytomegalovirus status from the catalog of TCR beta chain sequences. A later analysis assigned V and J genes by comparing TCR nucleotide sequences with IMGT/GENE-DB human TR gene sequences. A later analysis assigned CDR3 sequences and most-parsimonious VDJ recombination scenarios with the TCRdist pipeline. A later analysis defined each TCR beta chain by its CDR3 amino acid sequence plus V-gene family, and excluded reads lacking a unique V-gene family. In a later analysis, approximately 590 highly shared, low-generation-probability nucleotide sequences were removed to address suspected cross-contamination and a sequencing artifact. For each public chain, a later analysis derived a clonal expansion index from normalized ranks of inferred template counts within each repertoire. A later analysis computed generation probabilities with a VDJ recombination model fitted to out-of-frame rearrangements, and checked the results against IGoR. In a later analysis, TCR-TCR, TCR-HLA and TCR-CMV co-occurrence was scored with hypergeometric tests, and a repertoire-size bias correction was applied to TCR pairs. False discovery rates were estimated in a later analysis by permuting HLA or CMV assignments 20 times. In a later analysis, co-occurring TCRs were grouped using DBSCAN, and TCRdist sequence similarity was added for clustering within HLA-allele-positive subsets. Repertoires with fewer than 30,000 or more than 120,000 public chains, plus five repertoires with anomalous nucleotide sharing, were excluded from co-occurrence clustering. This immuneACCESS table, as held by TCRdb, lists in-frame sequences with V and J called but not all clones. Of the missing ones, under half trace to an unresolved V gene in checked studies; the others have no known cause. From that table come the V and J calls and clone size; the DNA was used to work out D and trimming. The sample yields roughly 77,000 clones; 72% were counted once. The ten largest clones capture about 12% of the sample.

The cohort was made up of 666 healthy bone marrow donors. At the time of sampling, all cohort members were nominally healthy, though unrecorded immune exposures were likely present. The donor tested CMV seropositive and was one of the 289 seropositive cohort members. Every donor gave a peripheral blood sample, and the peripheral blood mononuclear cells from that sample were used for TCR beta sequencing. Genomic DNA extraction from the blood cell samples was performed with the Qiagen DNeasy Blood Extraction Kit. Material: PBMCs. The TCR was taken from a woman aged 40 to 50 in good health and CMV-seropositive. Here the chain combines TRBV5-1 and TRBJ1-1; 7 bases in the middle match TRBD1. The CDR3 has the sequence CASSTSQGLSLGAFF. The DNA sequence is TGCGCCAGCAGCACTTCACAGGGGCTCTCCCTTGGAGCTTTCTTT.